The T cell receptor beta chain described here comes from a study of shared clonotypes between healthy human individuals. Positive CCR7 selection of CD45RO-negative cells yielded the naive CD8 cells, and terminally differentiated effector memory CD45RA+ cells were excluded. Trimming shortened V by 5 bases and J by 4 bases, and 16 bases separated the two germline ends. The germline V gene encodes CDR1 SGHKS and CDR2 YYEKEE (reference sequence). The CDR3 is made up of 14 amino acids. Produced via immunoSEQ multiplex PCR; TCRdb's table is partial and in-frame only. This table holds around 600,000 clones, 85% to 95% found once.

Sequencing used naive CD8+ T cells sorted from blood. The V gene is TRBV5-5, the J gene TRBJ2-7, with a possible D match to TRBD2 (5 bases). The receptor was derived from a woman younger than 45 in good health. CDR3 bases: TGTGCCAGCAGGTGGACTCCTGAATGGTACGAGCAGTACTTC. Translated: CASRWTPEWYEQYF.